This T cell receptor (beta chain) emerged from a study of control samples from healthy donors and cancer patients. This clone was counted a single time. The protocol was immunoSEQ multiplex PCR, while the TCRdb copy is restricted to in-frame clones and leaves out a portion. The data show roughly 100,000 clones, about 86% seen once. The origin of this receptor is a man aged 25-45 years in good health. Specimen: blood.

Written as DNA, the CDR3 is TGTGCCAGCAGCTTAGCGGTCCCTAACTATGGCTACACCTTC. Residues: CASSLAVPNYGYTF. The chain is built from TRBV7-9 and TRBJ1-2; D gene unclear. The CDR3 has 14 residues. Trimming shortened V by 0 bases and J by 0 bases, and 5 bases separated the two germline ends. Germline CDR1 SEHNR, CDR2 FQNEAQ (reference sequence). Based on the CDR3 plus reference TRBV7-9 and TRBJ1-2, the full variable domain is DTGVSQNPRHKITKRGQNVTFRCDPISEHNRLYWYRQTLGQGPEFLTYFQNEAQLEKSRLLSDRFSAERPKGSFSTLEIQRTEQGDSAMYLCASSLAVPNYGYTFGSGTRLTVV.